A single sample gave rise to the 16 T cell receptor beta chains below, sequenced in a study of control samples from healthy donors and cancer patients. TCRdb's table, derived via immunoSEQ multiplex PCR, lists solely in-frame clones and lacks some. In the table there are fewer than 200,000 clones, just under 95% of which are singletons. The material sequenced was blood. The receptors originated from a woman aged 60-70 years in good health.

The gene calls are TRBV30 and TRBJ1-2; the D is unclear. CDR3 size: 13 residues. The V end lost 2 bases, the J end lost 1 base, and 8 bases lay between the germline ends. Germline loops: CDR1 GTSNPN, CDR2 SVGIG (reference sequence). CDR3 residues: CAWSNGNNYGYTF. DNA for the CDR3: TGTGCCTGGAGTAATGGGAATAACTATGGCTACACCTTC.

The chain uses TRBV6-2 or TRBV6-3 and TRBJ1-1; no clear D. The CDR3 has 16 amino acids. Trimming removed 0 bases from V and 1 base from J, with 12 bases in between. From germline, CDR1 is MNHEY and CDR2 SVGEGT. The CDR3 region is CASSYSRVSGNTEAFF. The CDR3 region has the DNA TGTGCCAGCAGTTACTCAAGGGTCTCGGGGAACACTGAAGCTTTCTTT.

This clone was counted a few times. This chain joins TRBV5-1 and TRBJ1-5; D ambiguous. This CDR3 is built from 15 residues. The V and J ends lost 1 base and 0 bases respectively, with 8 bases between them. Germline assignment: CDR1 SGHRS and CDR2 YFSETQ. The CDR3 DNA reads TGCGCCAGCAGCTTGCTAGGGCATAGCAATCAGCCCCAGCATTTT. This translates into CASSLLGHSNQPQHF. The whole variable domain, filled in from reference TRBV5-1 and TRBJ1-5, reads KAGVTQTPRYLIKTRGQQVTLSCSPISGHRSVSWYQQTPGQGLQFLFEYFSETQRNKGNFPGRFSGRQFSNSRSEMNVSTLELGDSALYLCASSLLGHSNQPQHFGDGTRLSIL.

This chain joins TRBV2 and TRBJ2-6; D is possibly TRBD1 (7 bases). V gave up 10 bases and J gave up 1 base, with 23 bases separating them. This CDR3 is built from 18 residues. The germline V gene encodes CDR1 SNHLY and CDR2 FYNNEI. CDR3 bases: TGTGCCAAGCAGGGGGTGGAGGGCCCCACTTCTGGGGCCAACGTCCTGACTTTC. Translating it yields CAKQGVEGPTSGANVLTF. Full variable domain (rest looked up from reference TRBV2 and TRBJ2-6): EPEVTQTPSHQVTQMGQEVILRCVPISNHLYFYWYRQILGQKVEFLVSFYNNEISEKSEIFDDQFSVERPDGSNFTLKIRSTKLEDSAMYFCAKQGVEGPTSGANVLTFGAGSRLTVL.

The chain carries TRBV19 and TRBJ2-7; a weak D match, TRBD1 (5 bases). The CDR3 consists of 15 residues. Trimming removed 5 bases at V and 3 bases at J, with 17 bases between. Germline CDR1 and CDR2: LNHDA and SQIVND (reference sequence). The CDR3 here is CASSPGHLWNYEQYF. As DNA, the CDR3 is TGTGCCAGTAGTCCCGGACATCTGTGGAACTACGAGCAGTACTTC.

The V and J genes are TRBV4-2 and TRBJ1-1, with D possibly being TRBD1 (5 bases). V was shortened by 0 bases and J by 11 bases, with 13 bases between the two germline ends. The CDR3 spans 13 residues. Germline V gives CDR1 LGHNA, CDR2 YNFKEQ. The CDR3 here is CASSQELSREAFF. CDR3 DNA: TGTGCCAGCAGCCAAGAGTTAAGCAGGGAGGCTTTCTTT.

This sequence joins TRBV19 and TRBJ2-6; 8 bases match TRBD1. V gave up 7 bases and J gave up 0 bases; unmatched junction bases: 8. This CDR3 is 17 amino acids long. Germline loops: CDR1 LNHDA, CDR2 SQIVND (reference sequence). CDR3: CASTPGQGDSGANVLTF. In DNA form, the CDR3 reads TGTGCCAGTACACCTGGACAGGGAGACTCTGGGGCCAACGTCCTGACTTTC.

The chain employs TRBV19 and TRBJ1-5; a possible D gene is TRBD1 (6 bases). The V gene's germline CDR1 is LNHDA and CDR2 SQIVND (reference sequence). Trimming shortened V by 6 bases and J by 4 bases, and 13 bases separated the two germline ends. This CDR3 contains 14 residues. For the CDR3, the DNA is TGTGCCAGTAGACAGGGAGTAACGAATCAGCCCCAGCATTTT. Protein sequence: CASRQGVTNQPQHF.

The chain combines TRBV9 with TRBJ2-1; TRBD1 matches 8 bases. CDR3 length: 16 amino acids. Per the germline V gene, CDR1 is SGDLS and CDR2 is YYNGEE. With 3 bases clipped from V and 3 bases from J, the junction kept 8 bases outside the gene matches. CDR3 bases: TGTGCCAGCAGCGGCCCGGGACAGGAGTACTACAATGAGCAGTTCTTC. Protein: CASSGPGQEYYNEQFF.

CDR3 amino acids: CASSQDLVGAAFF. The CDR3 nucleotides read TGCGCCAGCAGCCAAGATCTCGTGGGGGCCGCTTTCTTT. V usage is TRBV4-3 and J usage is TRBJ1-1; a weak D match, TRBD1 (6 bases). V was shortened by 0 bases and J by 11 bases, with 13 bases between the two germline ends. The V gene's germline CDR1 is LGHNA and CDR2 YSLEER. This CDR3 comprises 13 residues.

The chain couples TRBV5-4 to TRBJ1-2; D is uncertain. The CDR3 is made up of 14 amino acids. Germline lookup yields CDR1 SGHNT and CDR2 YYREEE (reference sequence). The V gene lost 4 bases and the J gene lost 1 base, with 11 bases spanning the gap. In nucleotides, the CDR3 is TGTGCCAGCAGCCCCACCGGGATTAACTATGGCTACACCTTC. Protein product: CASSPTGINYGYTF.

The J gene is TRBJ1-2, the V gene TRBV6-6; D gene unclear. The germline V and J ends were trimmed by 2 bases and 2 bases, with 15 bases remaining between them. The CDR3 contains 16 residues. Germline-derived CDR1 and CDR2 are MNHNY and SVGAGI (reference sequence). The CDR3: CASSYTDEISNYGYTF. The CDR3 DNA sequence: TGTGCCAGCAGTTACACAGACGAAATCTCCAACTATGGCTACACCTTC.

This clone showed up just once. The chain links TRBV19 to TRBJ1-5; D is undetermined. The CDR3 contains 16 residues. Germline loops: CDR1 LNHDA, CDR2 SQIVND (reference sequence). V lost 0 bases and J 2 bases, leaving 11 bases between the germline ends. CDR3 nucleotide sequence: TGTGCCAGTAGTATAGATTTTTGGGGTGGCAATCAGCCCCAGCATTTT. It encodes CASSIDFWGGNQPQHF.

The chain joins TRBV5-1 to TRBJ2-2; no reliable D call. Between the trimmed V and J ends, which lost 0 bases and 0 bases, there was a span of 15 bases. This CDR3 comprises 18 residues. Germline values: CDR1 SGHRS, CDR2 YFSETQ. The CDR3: CASSLVTRADTNTGELFF. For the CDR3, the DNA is TGCGCCAGCAGCTTGGTCACTCGCGCGGATACGAACACCGGGGAGCTGTTTTTT.

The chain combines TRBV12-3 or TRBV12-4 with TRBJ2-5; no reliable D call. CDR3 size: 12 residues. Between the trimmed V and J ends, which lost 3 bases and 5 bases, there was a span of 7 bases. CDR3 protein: CASSFLRETQYF. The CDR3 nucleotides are TGTGCCAGCAGTTTCTTAAGGGAGACCCAGTACTTC.

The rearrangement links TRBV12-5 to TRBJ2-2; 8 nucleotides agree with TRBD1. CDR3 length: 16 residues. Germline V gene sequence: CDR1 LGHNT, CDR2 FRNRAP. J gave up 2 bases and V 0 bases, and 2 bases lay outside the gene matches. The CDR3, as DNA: TGTGCTAGTGGTTTGGTAGCAGGGGGCAACACCGGGGAGCTGTTTTTT. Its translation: CASGLVAGGNTGELFF. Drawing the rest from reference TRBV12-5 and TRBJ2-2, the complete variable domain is DARVTQTPRHKVTEMGQEVTMRCQPILGHNTVFWYRQTMMQGLELLAYFRNRAPLDDSGMPKDRFSAEMPDATLATLKIQPSEPRDSAVYFCASGLVAGGNTGELFFGEGSRLTVL.